The 21 T cell receptor beta chains given below trace back to one sample, sequenced in a study of long-term antiretroviral therapy in people with HIV (dated by TCRdb to the early 2020s). The immunoSEQ hsTCRB v3.0 assay was used at survey level resolution for TRB variable region sequencing. TCRdb took this table from immuneACCESS and kept in-frame rearrangements with V and J called. Such tables lack part of the clones; where checked against another copy, unresolved V genes explain under half of the gap, and the rest is unexplained. Present in this sample are 35,000 to 45,000 clones, roughly 87% of which were seen just once. The ten largest make up 6.2% of the sample. The sample consisted of unsorted PBMCs, taken 1 year after starting antiretroviral therapy. These receptors all come from a man aged 18 to 29 with HIV.

The V and J genes are TRBV7-8 and TRBJ1-1; D perhaps matches TRBD1 (5 bases). This CDR3 has 13 amino acids. Germline V gene lookup returns CDR1 SGHVS and CDR2 FQNEAQ. Trimming left V 5 bases short and J 9 bases short, with 16 bases between. The CDR3: CASSRRDGPKAFF. The CDR3, as DNA: TGTGCCAGCAGCCGACGGGACGGCCCTAAAGCTTTCTTT.

The rearrangement links TRBV18 to TRBJ2-7; D might be TRBD2 (6 bases). V was shortened by 2 bases and J by 4 bases, with 18 bases between the two germline ends. Per the germline V gene, CDR1 is KGHSH and CDR2 is LQKENI. This CDR3 is built from 16 residues. Here the CDR3 reads CASSPLGGGEKYEQYF. In nucleotides, the CDR3 is TGTGCCAGCTCACCATTGGGCGGAGGGGAAAAGTACGAGCAGTACTTC.

The chain combines TRBV10-3 with TRBJ2-3; weak D call: TRBD2 (5 bases). Germline values: CDR1 ENHRY, CDR2 SYGVKD. There are 15 residues in the CDR3. V lost 6 bases and J lost 2, with 15 bases in between. The CDR3 reads CAIRRPQRNTDTQYF. The CDR3 DNA reads TGTGCCATCAGGAGGCCCCAGCGGAACACAGATACGCAGTATTTT.

CDR3 protein: CASSLRQGLAFYEQYF. In DNA form, the CDR3 reads TGTGCCAGCAGTTTACGGCAGGGCCTTGCCTTCTACGAGCAGTACTTC. The chain uses TRBV28 and TRBJ2-7; possibly TRBD1 for D (5 bases). This CDR3 has 16 amino acids. From germline, CDR1 is MDHEN and CDR2 SYDVKM. V was trimmed by 2 bases and J by 3 bases, leaving 17 bases between them.

The table lists this clone with a count of one. This chain joins TRBV5-1 and TRBJ2-3, with 8 bases identical to TRBD2. Looked up from germline, CDR1 is SGHRS and CDR2 is YFSETQ. Trimming took 1 base from V and 6 from J; bases not matched to a gene: 4. There are 14 residues in the CDR3. CDR3 amino acids: CASSLREGSDTQYF. CDR3 nucleotides: TGCGCCAGCAGCTTGCGGGAGGGTTCGGATACGCAGTATTTT. The full variable domain, its missing parts supplied by reference TRBV5-1 and TRBJ2-3, is KAGVTQTPRYLIKTRGQQVTLSCSPISGHRSVSWYQQTPGQGLQFLFEYFSETQRNKGNFPGRFSGRQFSNSRSEMNVSTLELGDSALYLCASSLREGSDTQYFGPGTRLTVL.

The chain recombines TRBV7-9 with TRBJ2-7; D perhaps matches TRBD1 (7 bases). With 1 base removed from V and 0 bases from J, the gap between germline ends came to 10 bases. This CDR3 is built from 15 residues. Looked up from germline, CDR1 is SEHNR and CDR2 is FQNEAQ (reference sequence). The CDR3 region has the DNA TGTGCCAGCAGCTTAGGACAGGGACTCTCCTACGAGCAGTACTTC. This codes for CASSLGQGLSYEQYF.

This chain links TRBV10-3 with TRBJ2-7, with TRBD1 matching over 11 bases. From germline, CDR1 is ENHRY and CDR2 SYGVKD. V lost 4 bases and J lost 5; bases outside the gene matches: 7. This CDR3 contains 15 residues. CDR3 coding DNA: TGTGCCATCAGTGCCTGGACAGGGGGCTCAGACGAGCAGTACTTC. It encodes CAISAWTGGSDEQYF.

This sequence joins TRBV5-3 and TRBJ2-2, with D maybe TRBD2 (5 bases). TRBV5-3 is classed as an ORF, of uncertain function. V gave up 4 bases and J gave up 0 bases, with 13 bases separating them. There are 16 residues in the CDR3. CDR3 sequence (DNA): TGTGCCAGAAGCCCGGGGATCGCATCGAACACCGGGGAGCTGTTTTTT. Protein sequence: CARSPGIASNTGELFF.

The rearrangement links TRBV13 to TRBJ2-1; D is ambiguous. V was shortened by 5 bases and J by 2 bases, with 4 bases between the two germline ends. The CDR3 has 12 amino acids. Looked up from germline, CDR1 is PRHDT and CDR2 is FYEKMQ (reference sequence). Here the CDR3 reads CASSSTYNEQFF. As DNA, the CDR3 is TGTGCCAGCAGCAGCACCTACAATGAGCAGTTCTTC.

V is TRBV5-1 and J is TRBJ1-1; D not certain. The V end lost 6 bases, the J end lost 4 bases, and 16 bases lay between the germline ends. The CDR3 sequence is 14 residues long. CDR1 and CDR2 (germline): SGHRS, YFSETQ. CDR3 sequence: CASMVGRLGTEAFF. The DNA for the CDR3 is TGCGCCAGCATGGTCGGACGGCTGGGCACTGAAGCTTTCTTT.

The rearrangement links TRBV5-6 to TRBJ1-2; D unresolved. The length of the CDR3 is 16 residues. V shed 4 bases and J shed 5 bases, with 21 bases lying between them. Germline CDR1 SGHDT, CDR2 YYEEEE. This chain's CDR3 is CASSPTQTGPGYGYTF. CDR3 coding DNA: TGTGCCAGCAGCCCTACCCAGACCGGGCCGGGGTATGGCTACACCTTC.

The sample holds a few counts of this clone. The rearrangement joins TRBV28 to TRBJ1-5; D remains unclear. This CDR3 spans 11 amino acids. Germline V gene data show CDR1 as MDHEN and CDR2 as SYDVKM. Trimming stripped 3 bases from V and 6 bases from J, with 3 bases between. Written as DNA, the CDR3 is TGTGCCAGCAGTTTTCCTCAGCCCCAGCATTTT. Translated: CASSFPQPQHF.

The genes are TRBV2 and TRBJ1-2, with D tentatively TRBD1 (6 bases). Germline V gene sequence: CDR1 SNHLY, CDR2 FYNNEI. The ends were cut back, 8 bases at V and 5 bases at J, with 15 bases in the middle. The CDR3 contains 13 residues. For the CDR3, the DNA is TGTGCCAGCGGGGCAGGGGAGCGTTATGGCTACACCTTC. Translation: CASGAGERYGYTF.

The chain carries TRBV19 and TRBJ2-1; 7 positions match TRBD2. CDR3 length equals 15 residues. The germline CDR1 and CDR2 sequences are LNHDA and SQIVND (reference sequence). V trimming: 6 bases; J trimming: 9 bases; junction bases outside the gene matches: 14. The CDR3 loop is CASSATSGDFAEQFF. The CDR3 nucleotides read TGTGCCAGTAGCGCTACGAGCGGGGATTTTGCTGAGCAGTTCTTC.

This clone came up once. V is TRBV28 and J is TRBJ2-1; 9 positions agree with TRBD1. The CDR3 consists of 14 residues. V dropped 5 bases and J dropped 8; count of bases not matched to a gene: 7. In germline, CDR1 is MDHEN, CDR2 SYDVKM. The CDR3 loop reads CASSGTGLGDEQFF. The CDR3 DNA follows: TGTGCCAGCAGTGGGACAGGGCTGGGGGATGAGCAGTTCTTC. The full variable domain, with the rest looked up from reference TRBV28 and TRBJ2-1, is DVKVTQSSRYLVKRTGEKVFLECVQDMDHENMFWYRQDPGLGLRLIYFSYDVKMKEKGDIPEGYSVSREKKERFSLILESASTNQTSMYLCASSGTGLGDEQFFGPGTRLTVL.

The genes are TRBV5-4 and TRBJ1-2; 7 positions agree with TRBD1. The junction had 4 bases not matched to a gene; V was cut back by 4 bases and J by 4 bases. The CDR3 is made up of 13 amino acids. Germline assignment: CDR1 SGHNT and CDR2 YYREEE (reference sequence). CDR3 coding DNA: TGTGCCAGCAGCCAGGGACAGATCTATGGCTACACCTTC. Protein: CASSQGQIYGYTF.

The CDR3 loop reads CASSQDFPGTGSGNEKLFF. In DNA, the CDR3 is TGCGCCAGCAGCCAAGATTTCCCCGGGACAGGGAGTGGTAACGAAAAACTGTTTTTT. This chain connects TRBV4-1 to TRBJ1-4; 9 bases map to TRBD1. J gave up 8 bases and V 0 bases, and 16 bases lay outside the gene matches. Germline loops: CDR1 MGHRA, CDR2 YSYEKL. CDR3 length: 19 residues.

The chain recombines TRBV5-1 with TRBJ2-3; the D is unclear. This CDR3 has 15 amino acids. The V gene lost 1 base and the J gene lost 0 bases, with 9 bases spanning the gap. CDR1 is SGHRS and CDR2 is YFSETQ in the germline V gene. The CDR3 region is CASSLPSASTDTQYF. For the CDR3, the DNA is TGCGCCAGCAGCTTGCCCAGCGCTAGCACAGATACGCAGTATTTT.

The chain recombines TRBV6-6 with TRBJ1-1; 9 bases are a match to TRBD1. This CDR3 has 16 amino acids. Trimming took 7 bases from V and 0 from J; bases not matched to a gene: 9. From germline, CDR1 is MNHNY and CDR2 SVGAGI (reference sequence). CDR3 DNA sequence: TGTGCCAGCAACATCCGGGACAGGGTGATGAACACTGAAGCTTTCTTT. Protein product: CASNIRDRVMNTEAFF.

The J gene is TRBJ2-7, the V gene TRBV10-3, with D tentatively TRBD2 (5 bases). CDR3 length: 14 residues. V lost 2 bases and J lost 4, with 12 bases in between. The germline V gene encodes CDR1 ENHRY and CDR2 SYGVKD. As DNA, the CDR3 is TGTGCCATCAGTGAGGAGGTCCGGACTTACGAGCAGTACTTC. Protein: CAISEEVRTYEQYF.

The gene calls are TRBV6-4 and TRBJ2-2; TRBD2 might be the D (6 bases). CDR1 and CDR2 (germline): MRHNA, SNTAGT. V gave up 2 bases and J gave up 5 bases, with 9 bases separating them. The CDR3 has 14 residues. The DNA for the CDR3 is TGTGCCAGCAGTGACGTCGCGGGAACCGGGGAGCTGTTTTTT. The encoded protein is CASSDVAGTGELFF.